These 18 T cell receptor beta chains originate from one sample sequenced in a study of T cell responses to AZD1222 COVID-19 vaccine. Using immunoSEQ multiplex PCR, the repertoire was profiled, and TCRdb retains in-frame clones only, with some absent. The data show about 130,000 clones, roughly 93% seen once. Sequencing was performed on peripheral blood, taken on day 0 of AZD1222 vaccination. All receptors derive from an adult in good health.

For the CDR3, the DNA is TGTGCCAGCAGACTGGGACGTACAGCTTTCTTT. Translating it yields CASRLGRTAFF. The genes are TRBV28 and TRBJ1-1, with D maybe TRBD1 (5 bases). Germline V lookup: CDR1 MDHEN, CDR2 SYDVKM. The CDR3 runs 11 residues. Trimming left V 6 bases short and J 10 bases short, with 12 bases between.

The V and J genes are TRBV7-2 and TRBJ1-2, with a weak D call TRBD1 (5 bases). The germline V gene has CDR1 SGHTA and CDR2 FQGNSA. The ends were cut back, 5 bases at V and 0 bases at J, with 10 bases in the middle. The CDR3 has 14 amino acids. CDR3 in amino acids: CASSPQTANYGYTF. The DNA of the CDR3 is TGTGCCAGCAGCCCCCAGACAGCTAACTATGGCTACACCTTC.

The chain couples TRBV7-3 to TRBJ2-1, with 10 positions matching TRBD2. Germline CDR1 and CDR2: SGHTA and FQGTGA. This CDR3 has 16 residues. V lost 5 bases to trimming and J lost 4 bases; unmatched junction nucleotides: 8. CDR3 loop: CASSPRTSGVYNEQFF. CDR3 in DNA: TGTGCCAGCAGCCCCCGCACTAGCGGGGTATACAATGAGCAGTTCTTC.

V is TRBV6-5 and J is TRBJ2-7; D remains ambiguous. This CDR3 is 14 amino acids long. V was clipped by 0 bases and J by 6 bases, with 12 bases between them. Germline V gene sequence: CDR1 MNHEY, CDR2 SVGAGI. The CDR3 DNA reads TGTGCCAGCAGTTACTCGAGACAAAACAGCGAGCAGTACTTC. Its translation is CASSYSRQNSEQYF.

The V and J genes are TRBV30 and TRBJ2-3; the D gene is possibly TRBD2 (5 bases). The germline CDR1 and CDR2 sequences are GTSNPN and SVGIG (reference sequence). The CDR3 is 15 amino acids. V gave up 1 base and J gave up 0 bases, with 11 bases separating them. CDR3 sequence (DNA): TGTGCCTGGAGTGGGGCGGGCCCTAGCACAGATACGCAGTATTTT. Its translation: CAWSGAGPSTDTQYF.

This clone was recorded only once. This chain links TRBV10-2 with TRBJ2-1; TRBD2 aligns across 11 bases. The V segment lost 8 bases and the J segment 0 bases; nucleotides outside the gene matches: 9. This CDR3 is 17 amino acids long. CDR1 WSHSY and CDR2 SAAADI come from the germline V gene. The DNA of the CDR3 is TGCGCCAGCGTAGCGGGAGGGCCGGCGGGCTCCTACAATGAGCAGTTCTTC. Residues: CASVAGGPAGSYNEQFF.

This chain joins TRBV12-3 or TRBV12-4 and TRBJ2-1, with TRBD2 matching 9 bases. The CDR3 consists of 12 residues. V gave up 10 bases and J gave up 8 bases; unmatched junction bases: 6. This CDR3 is CATGTSSYEQFF. The CDR3 DNA reads TGTGCCACCGGGACTAGCTCATATGAGCAGTTCTTC.

This rearrangement joins TRBV5-6 to TRBJ2-5; 12 bases line up with TRBD2. CDR3 length: 16 residues. With 3 bases clipped from V and 4 bases from J, the junction kept 7 bases outside the gene matches. Germline-derived CDR1 and CDR2 are SGHDT and YYEEEE. In DNA, the CDR3 is TGTGCCAGCAGCTCCCGTCTAGCGGGAGGGACAGAGACCCAGTACTTC. Translation gives CASSSRLAGGTETQYF.

In its sample, this clone was seen once. This rearrangement joins TRBV27 to TRBJ2-2; 8 nucleotides line up with TRBD1. This CDR3 contains 13 residues. Trimming took 4 bases from V and 6 from J; bases not matched to a gene: 1. Germline lookup yields CDR1 MNHEY and CDR2 SMNVEV (reference sequence). In nucleotides, the CDR3 is TGTGCCAGCAGTTCGGACAGGGCCGGGGAGCTGTTTTTT. Translating it yields CASSSDRAGELFF.

The chain uses TRBV7-9 and TRBJ2-5; possibly TRBD1 for D (6 bases). V was cut by 4 bases and J by 5 bases, with 17 bases left in between. Germline V gene data show CDR1 as SEHNR and CDR2 as FQNEAQ (reference sequence). The CDR3 spans 15 residues. The chain's CDR3 is CASSSSRSGVETQYF. CDR3 coding DNA: TGTGCCAGCAGCTCCAGTCGGTCAGGGGTGGAGACCCAGTACTTC.

The rearrangement joins TRBV2 to TRBJ1-4; possible D gene TRBD1, 6 bases. V lost 7 bases and J lost 10, with 16 bases in between. Looked up from germline, CDR1 is SNHLY and CDR2 is FYNNEI. This CDR3 contains 13 residues. Here the CDR3 reads CASTGGDIGKLFF. CDR3 coding DNA: TGTGCCAGCACGGGCGGGGACATCGGAAAACTGTTTTTT.

This sequence joins TRBV7-3 and TRBJ2-1; 8 positions agree with TRBD2. Germline V gene lookup returns CDR1 SGHTA and CDR2 FQGTGA. CDR3 size: 13 residues. Trimming took 2 bases from V and 8 from J; bases not matched to a gene: 2. CDR3 loop: CASSLGTSYEQFF. The CDR3 nucleotides read TGTGCCAGCAGCTTAGGGACTAGTTATGAGCAGTTCTTC.

The chain has TRBV19 and TRBJ1-1, with TRBD1 matching over 8 bases. With V trimmed by 9 bases and J by 5 bases, 5 bases remained unmatched. CDR1 is LNHDA, CDR2 SQIVND, per germline (reference sequence). The CDR3 sequence is 12 residues long. Here the CDR3 reads CASGQGGTEAFF. CDR3 DNA: TGTGCCAGCGGACAGGGTGGGACTGAAGCTTTCTTT.

V gene TRBV24-1 combines with J gene TRBJ2-2; D might be TRBD2 (5 bases). Per the germline V gene, CDR1 is KGHDR and CDR2 is SFDVKD. CDR3 length equals 14 residues. V shed 7 bases and J shed 4 bases, with 12 bases lying between them. The CDR3 region has the DNA TGTGCCACCAGGGGCGGCCGGGGCACCGGGGAGCTGTTTTTT. This encodes CATRGGRGTGELFF.

V and J are TRBV6-5 and TRBJ2-5, with TRBD1 matching over 10 bases. Germline V CDR1 and CDR2: MNHEY, SVGAGI. Germline trimming cut 5 bases from V and 5 bases from J; bases unmatched to any gene: 5. The CDR3 length is 14 residues. The CDR3 DNA reads as TGTGCCAGCAGTCTCGGACAGGGGGGGGAGACCCAGTACTTC. This gives the protein CASSLGQGGETQYF.

The chain recombines TRBV28 with TRBJ2-1; D not resolved. V lost 2 bases and J lost 0, with 14 bases in between. CDR3 length equals 17 residues. Germline V gene data show CDR1 as MDHEN and CDR2 as SYDVKM. The DNA of the CDR3 is TGTGCCAGCAGTTTAGTCCAGGCTCCGAGCTCCTACAATGAGCAGTTCTTC. It is translated as CASSLVQAPSSYNEQFF.

In this sample, this clone turned up once. The rearrangement uses TRBV5-1 and TRBJ1-1; D remains unclear. This CDR3 is built from 15 residues. V lost 3 bases and J lost 6, with 18 bases in between. CDR1 is SGHRS and CDR2 is YFSETQ in the germline V gene. The CDR3 bases are TGCGCCAGCAGCTCGGGTGAAACGGGTCACCCTGAAGCTTTCTTT. It translates to CASSSGETGHPEAFF.

The chain joins TRBV2 to TRBJ2-3; 11 bases match TRBD2. This CDR3 has 15 amino acids. Germline V CDR1 and CDR2: SNHLY, FYNNEI. The junction had 3 bases not matched to a gene; V was cut back by 4 bases and J by 3 bases. The CDR3 here is CASSARLAGTDTQYF. CDR3 DNA sequence: TGTGCCAGCAGTGCAAGACTAGCGGGGACAGATACGCAGTATTTT.